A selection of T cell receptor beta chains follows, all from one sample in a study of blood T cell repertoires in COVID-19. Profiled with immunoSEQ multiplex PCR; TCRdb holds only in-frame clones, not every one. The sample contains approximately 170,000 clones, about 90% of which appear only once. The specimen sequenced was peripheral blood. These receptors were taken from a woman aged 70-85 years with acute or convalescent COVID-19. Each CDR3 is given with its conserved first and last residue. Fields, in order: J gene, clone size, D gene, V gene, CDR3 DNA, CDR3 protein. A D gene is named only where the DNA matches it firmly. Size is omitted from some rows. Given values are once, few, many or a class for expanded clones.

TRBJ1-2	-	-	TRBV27	TGTGCCGCCGGGGAGGGGACGCGCGGCTACACCTTC	CAAGEGTRGYTF
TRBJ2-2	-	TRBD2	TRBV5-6	TGTGCCAGCAGCTTTGGACTAGGGGACACCGGGGAGCTGTTTTTT	CASSFGLGDTGELFF
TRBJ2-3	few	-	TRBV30	TGTGCCTGGGAACAGGGTTCCGGAGATACGCAGTATTTT	CAWEQGSGDTQYF
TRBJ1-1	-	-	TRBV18	TGTGCCAGCTCACCAATTACTCCGGGTGGGAGCACTGAAGCTTTCTTT	CASSPITPGGSTEAFF
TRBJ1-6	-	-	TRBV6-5	TGTGCCAGCAGTCTGGGACACAATAATTCACCCCTCCACTTT	CASSLGHNNSPLHF
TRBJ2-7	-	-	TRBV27	TGTGCCAGCAGTTTATCCGGGAAGACCTACGAGCAGTACTTC	CASSLSGKTYEQYF
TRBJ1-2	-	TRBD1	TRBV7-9	TGTGCCAGCAGCTTAGCGAATTCCCCCGACAGGGAGTATGACTATGGCTACACCTTC	CASSLANSPDREYDYGYTF
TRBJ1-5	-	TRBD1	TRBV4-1	TGCGCCAGCAGCCTCGGACAGGGAAACAATCAGCCCCAGCATTTT	CASSLGQGNNQPQHF
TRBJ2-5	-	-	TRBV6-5	TGTGCCAGCACCAGGAAAGAGACCCAGTACTTC	CASTRKETQYF
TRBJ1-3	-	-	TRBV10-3	TGTGCCATCGGCGGGGCCTCTGGAAACACCATATATTTT	CAIGGASGNTIYF
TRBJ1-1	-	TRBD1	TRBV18	TGTGCCAGCTCACCATGGGACAGAGCGAACACTGAAGCTTTCTTT	CASSPWDRANTEAFF
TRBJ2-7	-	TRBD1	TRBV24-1	TGTGCCACCAGTGATACCCGGGACAGACCCTACGAGCAGTACTTC	CATSDTRDRPYEQYF
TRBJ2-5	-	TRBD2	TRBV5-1	TGCGCCAGCAGCGTGGGGGGACTAGCGGAACAAGAGACCCAGTACTTC	CASSVGGLAEQETQYF
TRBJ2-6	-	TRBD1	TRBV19	TGTGCCAGTAAGCCGAGGGACAGCTTCTCTGGGGCCAACGTCCTGACTTTC	CASKPRDSFSGANVLTF
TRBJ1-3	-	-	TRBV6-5	TGTGCCAGCAGTCCGATACTTGGAAACACCATATATTTT	CASSPILGNTIYF
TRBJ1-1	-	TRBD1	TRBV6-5	TGTGCCAGCGACAGGGGGAGTCGGGACACTGAAGCTTTCTTT	CASDRGSRDTEAFF
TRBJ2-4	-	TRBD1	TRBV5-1	TGCGCCAGCAGCCGCGACAGGGGAGAAAACATTCAGTACTTC	CASSRDRGENIQYF
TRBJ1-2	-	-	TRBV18	TGTGCCAGCTCACCACAGGGGGACTATGGCTACACCTTC	CASSPQGDYGYTF
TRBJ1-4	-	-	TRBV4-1	TGCGCCAGCAGACCAGGGGATGCAACTAATGAAAAACTGTTTTTT	CASRPGDATNEKLFF
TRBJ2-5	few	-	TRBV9	TGTGCCAGCAGCGTAGGAGGCGGGGTAAGCGGAGAGACCCAGTACTTC	CASSVGGGVSGETQYF
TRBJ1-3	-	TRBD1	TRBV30	TGTGCCTGGAGGGCGACCCCCGGGACAGGGAAGGGAAACACCATATATTTT	CAWRATPGTGKGNTIYF
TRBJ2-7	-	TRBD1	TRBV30	TGTGCCTGGAGTAGGTACAGGGGCTACGAGCAGTACTTC	CAWSRYRGYEQYF
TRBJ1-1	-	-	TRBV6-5	TGTGCCAGCAGTTCTATGGGCAGGATTCGCACTGAAGCTTTCTTT	CASSSMGRIRTEAFF
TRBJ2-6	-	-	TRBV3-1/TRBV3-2	TGTGCCAGCAGCCTATCCCACACCCGGGGGTGGGCATATTCTGGGGCCAACGTCCTGACTTTC	CASSLSHTRGWAYSGANVLTF
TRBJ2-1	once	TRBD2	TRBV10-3	TGTGCCATCAGTGTGGGGACTAGCGGGAGGGAGAGCTCCTACAATGAGCAGTTCTTC	CAISVGTSGRESSYNEQFF
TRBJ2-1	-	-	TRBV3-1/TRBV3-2	TGTGCCAGCAGCCAGTGGCTCAACAATGAGCAGTTCTTC	CASSQWLNNEQFF
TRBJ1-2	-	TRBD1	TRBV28	TGTGCCAGCAGGGGAACCGGGACAGGGTATGGCTACACCTTC	CASRGTGTGYGYTF
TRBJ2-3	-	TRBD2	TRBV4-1	TGCGCCAGCAGCCAACCAGGACTAGCGGGGGGCATGGATACGCAGTATTTT	CASSQPGLAGGMDTQYF
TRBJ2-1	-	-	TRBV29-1	TGCAGCGTTGGGAGAGATGAGCAGTTCTTC	CSVGRDEQFF
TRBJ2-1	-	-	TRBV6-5	TGTGCCAGCAGTCTTAATGAGCAGTTCTTC	CASSLNEQFF
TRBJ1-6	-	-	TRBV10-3	TGTGCCATCAGACGACAGGTAGATTCACCCCTCCACTTT	CAIRRQVDSPLHF
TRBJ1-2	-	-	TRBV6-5	TGTGCCAGCACCAGGACACCCAACTATGGCTACACCTTC	CASTRTPNYGYTF
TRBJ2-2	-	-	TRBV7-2	TGTGCCAGCAGCCCCGGACAAAGATGGGGGGCCGGGGAGCTGTTTTTT	CASSPGQRWGAGELFF
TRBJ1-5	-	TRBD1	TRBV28	TGTGCCAGCAGTTTCAGTGACAGGGTAAATCAGCCCCAGCATTTT	CASSFSDRVNQPQHF
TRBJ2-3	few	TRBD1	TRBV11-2	TGTGCCAGCAGTGCCGACAGGGTTAGAAAAGATACGCAGTATTTT	CASSADRVRKDTQYF
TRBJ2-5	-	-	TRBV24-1	TGTGCCACCAGTGATGCCAGGGGTTTGGAGACCCAGTACTTC	CATSDARGLETQYF